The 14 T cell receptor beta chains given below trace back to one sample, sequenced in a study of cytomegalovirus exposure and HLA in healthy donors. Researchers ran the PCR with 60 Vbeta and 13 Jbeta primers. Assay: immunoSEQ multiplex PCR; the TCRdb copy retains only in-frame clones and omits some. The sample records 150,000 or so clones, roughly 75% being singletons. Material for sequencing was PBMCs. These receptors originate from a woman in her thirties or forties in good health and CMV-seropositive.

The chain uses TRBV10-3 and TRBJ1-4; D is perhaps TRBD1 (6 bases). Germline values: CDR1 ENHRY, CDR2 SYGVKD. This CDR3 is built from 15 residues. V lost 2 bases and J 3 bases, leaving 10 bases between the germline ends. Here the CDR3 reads CAISETGFPNEKLFF. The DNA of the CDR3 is TGTGCCATCAGTGAGACAGGGTTCCCTAATGAAAAACTGTTTTTT.

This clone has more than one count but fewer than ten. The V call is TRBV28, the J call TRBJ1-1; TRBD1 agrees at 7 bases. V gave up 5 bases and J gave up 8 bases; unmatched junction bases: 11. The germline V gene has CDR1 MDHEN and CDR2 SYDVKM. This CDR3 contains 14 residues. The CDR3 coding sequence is TGTGCCAGCAGTATAAGACAGGGAAGGTTCGAAGCTTTCTTT. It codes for CASSIRQGRFEAFF.

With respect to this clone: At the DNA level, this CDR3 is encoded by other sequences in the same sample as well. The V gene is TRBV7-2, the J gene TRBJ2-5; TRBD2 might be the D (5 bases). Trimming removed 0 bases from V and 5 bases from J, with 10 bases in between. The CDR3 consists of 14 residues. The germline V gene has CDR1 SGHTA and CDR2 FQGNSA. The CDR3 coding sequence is TGTGCCAGCAGCTTAGCGGGAGTCGGTGAGACCCAGTACTTC. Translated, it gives CASSLAGVGETQYF. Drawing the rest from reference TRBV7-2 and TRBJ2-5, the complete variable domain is GAGVSQSPSNKVTEKGKDVELRCDPISGHTALYWYRQSLGQGLEFLIYFQGNSAPDKSGLPSDRFSAERTGGSVSTLTIQRTQQEDSAVYLCASSLAGVGETQYFGPGTRLLVL.

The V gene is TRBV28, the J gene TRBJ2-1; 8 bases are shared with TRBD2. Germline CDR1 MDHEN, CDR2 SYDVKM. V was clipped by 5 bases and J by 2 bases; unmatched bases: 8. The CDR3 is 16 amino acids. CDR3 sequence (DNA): TGTGCCAGCAGTCCGGAGCGGGAGATTCCCTACAATGAGCAGTTCTTC. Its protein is CASSPEREIPYNEQFF.

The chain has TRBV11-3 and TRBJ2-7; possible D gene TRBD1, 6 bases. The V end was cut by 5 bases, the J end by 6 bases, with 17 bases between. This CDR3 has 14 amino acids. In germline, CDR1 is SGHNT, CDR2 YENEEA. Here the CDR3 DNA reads TGTGCCAGCAGCCGCTCCCGGGACACCGGCGAGCAGTACTTC. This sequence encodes CASSRSRDTGEQYF.

This CDR3 reads CASSAGRSSYNEQFF. The CDR3 coding sequence is TGTGCCAGCAGTGCAGGCCGCAGCTCCTACAATGAGCAGTTCTTC. The chain links TRBV2 to TRBJ2-1; D ambiguous. The CDR3 loop spans 15 amino acids. V dropped 4 bases and J dropped 0 bases, with 10 bases sitting between them. From germline, CDR1 is SNHLY and CDR2 FYNNEI.

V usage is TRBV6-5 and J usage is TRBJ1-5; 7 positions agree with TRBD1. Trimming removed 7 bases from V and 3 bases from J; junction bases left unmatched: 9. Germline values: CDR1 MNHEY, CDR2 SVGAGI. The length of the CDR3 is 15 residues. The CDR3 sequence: CASKGRDSNNQPQHF. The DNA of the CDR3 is TGTGCCAGCAAGGGCCGGGACAGCAACAATCAGCCCCAGCATTTT.

The CDR3 is CASSFGREGKYF. CDR3 bases: TGTGCCAGCAGCTTCGGCCGGGAGGGAAAGTACTTC. The chain joins TRBV7-9 to TRBJ2-7; 8 bases align to TRBD2. V shed 3 bases and J 11 bases; nucleotides not matched to a gene: 6. Germline V gene sequence: CDR1 SEHNR, CDR2 FQNEAQ (reference sequence). The CDR3 has 12 amino acids.

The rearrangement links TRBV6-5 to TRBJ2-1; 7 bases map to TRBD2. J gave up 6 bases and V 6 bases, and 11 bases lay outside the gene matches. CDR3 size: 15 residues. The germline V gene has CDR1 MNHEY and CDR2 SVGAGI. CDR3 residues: CASSRSSLAANEQFF. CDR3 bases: TGTGCCAGCAGCCGCTCCTCCCTAGCGGCCAATGAGCAGTTCTTC.

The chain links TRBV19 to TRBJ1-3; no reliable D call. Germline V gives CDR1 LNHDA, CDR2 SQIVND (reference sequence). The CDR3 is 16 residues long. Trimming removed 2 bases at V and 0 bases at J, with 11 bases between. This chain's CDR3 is CASSIRHLSSGNTIYF. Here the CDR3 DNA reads TGTGCCAGTAGTATACGACATTTGAGCTCTGGAAACACCATATATTTT.

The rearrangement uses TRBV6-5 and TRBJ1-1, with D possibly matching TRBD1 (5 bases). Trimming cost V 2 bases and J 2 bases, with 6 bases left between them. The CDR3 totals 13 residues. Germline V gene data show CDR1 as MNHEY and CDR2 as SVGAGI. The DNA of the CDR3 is TGTGCCAGCAGTTACGACAGAAACACTGAAGCTTTCTTT. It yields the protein CASSYDRNTEAFF.

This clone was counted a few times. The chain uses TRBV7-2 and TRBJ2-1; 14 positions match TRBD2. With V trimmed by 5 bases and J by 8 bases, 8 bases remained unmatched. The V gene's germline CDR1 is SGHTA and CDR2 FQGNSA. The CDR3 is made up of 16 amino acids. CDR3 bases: TGTGCCAGCAGCGCGCGACTAGCGGGAGGGCTGGATGAGCAGTTCTTC. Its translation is CASSARLAGGLDEQFF.

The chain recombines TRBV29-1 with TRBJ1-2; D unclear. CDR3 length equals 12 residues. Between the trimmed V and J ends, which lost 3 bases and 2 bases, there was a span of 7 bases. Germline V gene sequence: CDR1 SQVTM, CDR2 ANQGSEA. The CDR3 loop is CSVDGQNYGYTF. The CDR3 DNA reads TGCAGCGTTGATGGGCAGAACTATGGCTACACCTTC.

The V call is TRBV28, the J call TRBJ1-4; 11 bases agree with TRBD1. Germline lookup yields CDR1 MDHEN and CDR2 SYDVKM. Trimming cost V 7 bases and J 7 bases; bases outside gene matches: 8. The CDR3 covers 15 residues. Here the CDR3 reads CASTSAGTGGEKLFF. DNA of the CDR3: TGTGCCAGCACCTCGGCCGGGACAGGGGGTGAAAAACTGTTTTTT.